The rows below give T cell receptor beta chains drawn from one sample of a study of OX40 agonist ivuxolimab in advanced cancers. Assay used: immunoSEQ multiplex PCR; TCRdb lists only in-frame clones, some missing. In the table there are about 51,000 clones, around 77% of which are singletons. The sample consisted of CD4+ or CD8+ T cells sorted from blood, taken in a trial of the OX40 agonist ivuxolimab. These receptors all stem from an adult with an advanced solid tumor such as melanoma, head and neck, liver or kidney cancer. The CDR3 runs from the conserved cysteine through the conserved F or W. D genes are given only for firm matches. Part of the rows lack a size; the others show once, few, many or a class for expanded clones.

size: -; V: TRBV5-1; D: TRBD1; J: TRBJ1-4; length: 15; DNA: TGCGCCAGCAGCCCATCCGGGACAGGTGGAGAAAAACTGTTTTTT; CDR3: CASSPSGTGGEKLFF
size: -; V: TRBV6-1; D: TRBD1; J: TRBJ2-1; length: 15; DNA: TGTGCCAGCAGCCGGACAGGGGGCCGATCTTATGAGCAGTTCTTC; CDR3: CASSRTGGRSYEQFF
size: -; V: TRBV11-2; D: -; J: TRBJ1-6; length: 16; DNA: TGTGCCAGCAGCACCCGGGAGCTCCTAAATAATTCACCCCTCCACTTT; CDR3: CASSTRELLNNSPLHF
size: few; V: TRBV5-4; D: TRBD1; J: TRBJ1-1; length: 13; DNA: TGTGCCAGCAGCTCCCGGGACAGGGGGCAAGCTTTCTTT; CDR3: CASSSRDRGQAFF
size: -; V: TRBV6-5; D: -; J: TRBJ2-7; length: 12; DNA: TGTGCCAGCAGACGGGACCGCTACGAGCAGTACTTC; CDR3: CASRRDRYEQYF
size: -; V: TRBV7-3; D: -; J: TRBJ2-5; length: 16; DNA: TGTGCCAGCAGCTTAAATCCTAAAGGGGCACAAGAGACCCAGTACTTC; CDR3: CASSLNPKGAQETQYF
size: -; V: TRBV28; D: -; J: TRBJ1-4; length: 14; DNA: TGTGCCAGCAGTTCAGGGCCCGAAGCGGAAAAACTGTTTTTT; CDR3: CASSSGPEAEKLFF
size: -; V: TRBV28; D: TRBD2; J: TRBJ2-5; length: 13; DNA: TGTGCCAGCGGTCGGGGGGGCCAAGAGACCCAGTACTTC; CDR3: CASGRGGQETQYF
size: few; V: TRBV5-1; D: -; J: TRBJ2-7; length: 14; DNA: TGCGCCAGCAGCTTGGATGCAGGGTCGGACGAGCAGTACTTC; CDR3: CASSLDAGSDEQYF
size: -; V: TRBV6-1; D: TRBD1; J: TRBJ1-2; length: 15; DNA: TGTGCCAGCAGTCATCCGACAGGGGCTAACTATGGCTACACCTTC; CDR3: CASSHPTGANYGYTF
size: -; V: TRBV19; D: -; J: TRBJ2-2; length: 16; DNA: TGTGCCAGTAGTGCCTTTCGTGGGGTCCGTCCCGGGGAGCTGTTTTTT; CDR3: CASSAFRGVRPGELFF
size: -; V: TRBV15; D: -; J: TRBJ1-5; length: 14; DNA: TGTGCCACCAGCGCGACAGTGGGCAATCAGCCCCAGCATTTT; CDR3: CATSATVGNQPQHF
size: -; V: TRBV15; D: TRBD2; J: TRBJ2-4; length: 18; DNA: TGTGCCACCAGCAGAGCCAATCGACTAGCGTACGCCAAAAACATTCAGTACTTC; CDR3: CATSRANRLAYAKNIQYF